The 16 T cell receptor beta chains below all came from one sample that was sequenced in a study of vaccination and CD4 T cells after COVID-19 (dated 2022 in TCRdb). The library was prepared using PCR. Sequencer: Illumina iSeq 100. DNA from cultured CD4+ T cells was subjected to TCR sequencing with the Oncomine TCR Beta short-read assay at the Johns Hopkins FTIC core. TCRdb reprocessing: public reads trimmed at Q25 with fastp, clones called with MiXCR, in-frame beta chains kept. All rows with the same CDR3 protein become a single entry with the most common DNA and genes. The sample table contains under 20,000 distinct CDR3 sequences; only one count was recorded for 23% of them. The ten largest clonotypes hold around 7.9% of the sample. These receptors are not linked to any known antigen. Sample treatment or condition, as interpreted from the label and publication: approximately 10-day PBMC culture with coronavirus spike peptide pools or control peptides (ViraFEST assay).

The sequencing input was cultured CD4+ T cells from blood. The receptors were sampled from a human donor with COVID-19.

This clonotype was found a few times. The CDR3 spells CATSPGLETQYF. CDR3 DNA sequence: TGTGCCACCAGCCCTGGTCTGGAGACCCAGTACTTC. The chain recombines TRBV15 with TRBJ2-5; no clear D. From germline, CDR1 is LNHNV and CDR2 YYDKDF (reference sequence). The CDR3 contains 12 residues. With 5 bases removed from V and 5 bases from J, the gap between germline ends came to 9 bases.

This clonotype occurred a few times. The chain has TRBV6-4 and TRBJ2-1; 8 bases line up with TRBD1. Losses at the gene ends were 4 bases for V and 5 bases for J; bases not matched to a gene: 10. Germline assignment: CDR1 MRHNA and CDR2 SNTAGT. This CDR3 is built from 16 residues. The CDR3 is CASSVVGRGQDNEQFF. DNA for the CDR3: TGTGCCAGCAGTGTGGTCGGCAGGGGGCAAGACAATGAGCAGTTCTTC.

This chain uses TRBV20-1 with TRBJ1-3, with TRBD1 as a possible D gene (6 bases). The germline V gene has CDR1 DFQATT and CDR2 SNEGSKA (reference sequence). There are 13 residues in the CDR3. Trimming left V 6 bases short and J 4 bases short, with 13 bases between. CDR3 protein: CSALLGAGNTIYF. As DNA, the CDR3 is TGCAGTGCCTTGCTGGGGGCAGGAAACACCATATATTTT.

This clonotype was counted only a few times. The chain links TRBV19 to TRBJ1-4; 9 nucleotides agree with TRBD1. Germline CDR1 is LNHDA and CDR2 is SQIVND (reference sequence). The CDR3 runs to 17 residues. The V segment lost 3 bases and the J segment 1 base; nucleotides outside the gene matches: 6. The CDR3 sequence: CASSIAGQGRTNEKLFF. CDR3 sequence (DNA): TGTGCCAGTAGTATTGCGGGACAGGGTCGAACTAATGAAAAACTGTTTTTT.

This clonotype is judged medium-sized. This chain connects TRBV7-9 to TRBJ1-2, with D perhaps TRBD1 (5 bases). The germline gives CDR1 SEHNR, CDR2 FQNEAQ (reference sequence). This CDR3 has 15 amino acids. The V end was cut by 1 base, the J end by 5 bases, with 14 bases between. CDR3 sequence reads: CASSLETGRRYGYTF. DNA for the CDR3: TGTGCCAGCAGCTTAGAGACGGGACGGAGGTATGGCTACACCTTC. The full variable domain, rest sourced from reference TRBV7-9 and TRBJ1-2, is DTGVSQNPRHKITKRGQNVTFRCDPISEHNRLYWYRQTLGQGPEFLTYFQNEAQLEKSRLLSDRFSAERPKGSFSTLEIQRTEQGDSAMYLCASSLETGRRYGYTFGSGTRLTVV.

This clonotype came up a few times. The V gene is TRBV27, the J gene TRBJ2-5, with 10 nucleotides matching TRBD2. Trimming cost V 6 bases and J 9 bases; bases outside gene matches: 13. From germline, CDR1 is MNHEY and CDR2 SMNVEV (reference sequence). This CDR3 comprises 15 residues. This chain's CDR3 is CASRPTGTSALAQYF. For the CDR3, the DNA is TGTGCCAGCAGACCAACCGGGACTAGCGCCCTGGCCCAGTACTTC.

In DNA, the CDR3 is TGTGCCAGCAGTTACTCCCCGAGACACACTGAAGCTTTCTTT. It translates to CASSYSPRHTEAFF. The genes are TRBV6-5 and TRBJ1-1, with D unresolved. The V gene's germline CDR1 is MNHEY and CDR2 SVGAGI. CDR3 size: 14 residues. Trimming pared 0 bases from V and 3 bases from J, leaving 8 bases between.

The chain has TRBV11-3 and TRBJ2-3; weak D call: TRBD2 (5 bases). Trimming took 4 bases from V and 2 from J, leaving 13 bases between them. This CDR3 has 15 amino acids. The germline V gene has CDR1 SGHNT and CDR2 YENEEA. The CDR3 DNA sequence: TGTGCCAGCAGCTCTAGCCGCGGCGACACAGATACGCAGTATTTT. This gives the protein CASSSSRGDTDTQYF.

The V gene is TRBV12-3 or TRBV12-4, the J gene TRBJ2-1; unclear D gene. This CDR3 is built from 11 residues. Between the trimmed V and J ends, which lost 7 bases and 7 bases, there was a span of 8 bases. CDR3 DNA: TGTGCCAGCAATGCGGCTAATGAGCAGTTCTTC. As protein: CASNAANEQFF.

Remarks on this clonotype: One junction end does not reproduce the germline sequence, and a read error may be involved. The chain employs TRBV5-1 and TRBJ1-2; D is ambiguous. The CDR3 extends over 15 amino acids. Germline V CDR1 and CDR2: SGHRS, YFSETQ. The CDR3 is CVSSLVDTPWYGYTF. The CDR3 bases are TGCGTCAGCAGCTTGGTTGACACCCCATGGTATGGCTACACCTTC. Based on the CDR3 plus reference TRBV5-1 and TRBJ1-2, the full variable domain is KAGVTQTPRYLIKTRGQQVTLSCSPISGHRSVSWYQQTPGQGLQFLFEYFSETQRNKGNFPGRFSGRQFSNSRSEMNVSTLELGDSALYLCVSSLVDTPWYGYTFGSGTRLTVV.

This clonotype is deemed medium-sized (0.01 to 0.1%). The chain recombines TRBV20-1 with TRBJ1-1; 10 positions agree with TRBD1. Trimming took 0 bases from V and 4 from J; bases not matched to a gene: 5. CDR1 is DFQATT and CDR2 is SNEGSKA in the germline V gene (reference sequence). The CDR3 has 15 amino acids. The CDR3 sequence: CSARDPGQGGTEAFF. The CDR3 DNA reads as TGCAGTGCTAGAGACCCCGGACAGGGGGGCACTGAAGCTTTCTTT.

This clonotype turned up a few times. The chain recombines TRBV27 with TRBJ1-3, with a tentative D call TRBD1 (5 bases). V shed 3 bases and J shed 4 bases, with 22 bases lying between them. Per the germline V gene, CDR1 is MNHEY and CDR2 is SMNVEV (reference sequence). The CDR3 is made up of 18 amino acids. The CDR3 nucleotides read TGTGCCAGCAGTTTTGGTGGGAGGGGACGCCGAAAGGGAAACACCATATATTTT. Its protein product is CASSFGGRGRRKGNTIYF.

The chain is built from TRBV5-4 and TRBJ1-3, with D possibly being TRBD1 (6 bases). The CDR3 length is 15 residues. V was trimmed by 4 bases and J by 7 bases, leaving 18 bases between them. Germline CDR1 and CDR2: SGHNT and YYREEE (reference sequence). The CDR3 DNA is TGTGCCAGCAGCGAGACGACAGGAGAGTGGAACACCATATATTTT. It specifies CASSETTGEWNTIYF.

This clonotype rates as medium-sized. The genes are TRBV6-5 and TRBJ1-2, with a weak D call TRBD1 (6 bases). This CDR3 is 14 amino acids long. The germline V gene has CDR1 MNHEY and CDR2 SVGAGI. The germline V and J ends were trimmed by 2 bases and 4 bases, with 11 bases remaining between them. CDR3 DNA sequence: TGTGCCAGCAGTTACAATGGCAGGGGCTATGGCTACACCTTC. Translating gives CASSYNGRGYGYTF.

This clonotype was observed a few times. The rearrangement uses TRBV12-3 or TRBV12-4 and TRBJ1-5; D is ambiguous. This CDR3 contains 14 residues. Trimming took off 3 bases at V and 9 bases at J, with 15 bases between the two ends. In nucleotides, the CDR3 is TGTGCCAGCAGTTTCGGGCAGACAATCAGGCCCCAGCATTTT. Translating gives CASSFGQTIRPQHF.

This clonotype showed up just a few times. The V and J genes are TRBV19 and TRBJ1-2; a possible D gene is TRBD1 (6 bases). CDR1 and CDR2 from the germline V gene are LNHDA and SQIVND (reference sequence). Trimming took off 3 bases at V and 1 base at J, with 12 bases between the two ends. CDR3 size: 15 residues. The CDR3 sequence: CASSIAVRGNYGYTF. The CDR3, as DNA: TGTGCCAGTAGTATTGCGGTCAGGGGTAACTATGGCTACACCTTC.